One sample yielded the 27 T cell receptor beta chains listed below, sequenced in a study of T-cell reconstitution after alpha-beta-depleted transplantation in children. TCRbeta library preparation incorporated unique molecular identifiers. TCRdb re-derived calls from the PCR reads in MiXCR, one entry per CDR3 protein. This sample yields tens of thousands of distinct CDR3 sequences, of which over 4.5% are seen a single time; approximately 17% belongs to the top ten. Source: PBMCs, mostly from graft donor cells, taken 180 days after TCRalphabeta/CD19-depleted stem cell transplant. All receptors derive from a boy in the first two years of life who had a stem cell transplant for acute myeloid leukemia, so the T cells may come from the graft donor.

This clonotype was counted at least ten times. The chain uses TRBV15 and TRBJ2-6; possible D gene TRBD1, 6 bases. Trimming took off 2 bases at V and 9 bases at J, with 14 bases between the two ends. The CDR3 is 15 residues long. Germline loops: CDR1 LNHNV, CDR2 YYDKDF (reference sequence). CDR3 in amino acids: CATSRFGQPLNVLTF. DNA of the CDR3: TGTGCCACCAGCAGATTTGGACAGCCCCTCAACGTCCTGACTTTC.

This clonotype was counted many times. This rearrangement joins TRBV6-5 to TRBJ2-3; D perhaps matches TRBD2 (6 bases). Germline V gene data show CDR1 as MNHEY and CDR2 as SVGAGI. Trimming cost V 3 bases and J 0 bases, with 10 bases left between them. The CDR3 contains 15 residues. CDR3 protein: CASSYWAGSTDTQYF. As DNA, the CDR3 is TGTGCCAGCAGTTATTGGGCGGGGAGCACAGATACGCAGTATTTT.

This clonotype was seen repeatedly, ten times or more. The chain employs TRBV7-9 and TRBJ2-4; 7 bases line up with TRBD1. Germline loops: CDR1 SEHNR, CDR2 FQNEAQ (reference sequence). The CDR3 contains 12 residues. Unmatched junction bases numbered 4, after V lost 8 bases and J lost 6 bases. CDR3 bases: TGTGCCAGCTCGGGACAGTCAAACATTCAGTACTTC. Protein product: CASSGQSNIQYF.

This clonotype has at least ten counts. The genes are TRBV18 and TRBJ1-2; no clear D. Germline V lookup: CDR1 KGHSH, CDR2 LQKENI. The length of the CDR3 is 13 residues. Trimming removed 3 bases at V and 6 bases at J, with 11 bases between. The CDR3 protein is CASSPHPGDGYTF. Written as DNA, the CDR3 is TGTGCCAGCTCACCCCATCCAGGCGATGGCTACACCTTC.

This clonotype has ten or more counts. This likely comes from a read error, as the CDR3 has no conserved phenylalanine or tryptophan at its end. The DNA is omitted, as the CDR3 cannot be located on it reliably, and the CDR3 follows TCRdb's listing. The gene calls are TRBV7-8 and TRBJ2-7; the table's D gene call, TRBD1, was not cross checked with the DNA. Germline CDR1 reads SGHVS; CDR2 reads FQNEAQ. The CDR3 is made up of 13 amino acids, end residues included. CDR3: CASSLAAGQGPHI.

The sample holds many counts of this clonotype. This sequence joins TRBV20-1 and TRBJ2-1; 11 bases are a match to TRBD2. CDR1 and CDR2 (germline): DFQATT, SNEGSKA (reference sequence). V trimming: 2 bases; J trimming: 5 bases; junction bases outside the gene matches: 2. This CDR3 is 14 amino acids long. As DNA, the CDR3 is TGCAGTGCTAGACTAGCGGGGGGACACAATGAGCAGTTCTTC. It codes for CSARLAGGHNEQFF.

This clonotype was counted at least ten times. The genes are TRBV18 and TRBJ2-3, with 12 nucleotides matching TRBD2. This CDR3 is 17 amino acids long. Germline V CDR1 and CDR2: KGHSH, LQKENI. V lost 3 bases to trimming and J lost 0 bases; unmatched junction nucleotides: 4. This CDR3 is CASSPRLAGASTDTQYF. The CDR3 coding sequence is TGTGCCAGCTCACCGAGACTAGCGGGGGCTAGCACAGATACGCAGTATTTT. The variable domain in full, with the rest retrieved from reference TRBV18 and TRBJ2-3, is NAGVMQNPRHLVRRRGQEARLRCSPMKGHSHVYWYRQLPEEGLKFMVYLQKENIIDESGMPKERFSAEFPKEGPSILRIQQVVRGDSAAYFCASSPRLAGASTDTQYFGPGTRLTVL.

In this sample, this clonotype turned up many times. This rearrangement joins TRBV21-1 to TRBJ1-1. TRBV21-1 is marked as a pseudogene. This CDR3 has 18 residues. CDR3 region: CASSVVRTTHPMNTEAFF. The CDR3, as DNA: TGTGCCAGCAGCGTCGTAAGGACCACACACCCGATGAACACTGAAGCTTTCTTT.

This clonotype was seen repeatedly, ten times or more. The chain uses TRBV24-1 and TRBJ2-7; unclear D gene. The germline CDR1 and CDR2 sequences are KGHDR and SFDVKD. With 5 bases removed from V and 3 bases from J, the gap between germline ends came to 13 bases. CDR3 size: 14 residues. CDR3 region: CATSVEGKIYEQYV. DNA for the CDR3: TGTGCCACCAGTGTGGAAGGAAAAATCTACGAGCAGTACGTC.

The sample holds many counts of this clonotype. The CDR3 region is CSARDPGGSDGYTF. The CDR3 DNA reads as TGCAGTGCTAGAGATCCGGGGGGGTCGGATGGCTACACCTTC. The chain combines TRBV20-1 with TRBJ1-2; possibly TRBD1 for D (5 bases). The germline V and J ends were trimmed by 0 bases and 6 bases, with 14 bases remaining between them. The CDR3 length is 14 residues. Looked up from germline, CDR1 is DFQATT and CDR2 is SNEGSKA (reference sequence).

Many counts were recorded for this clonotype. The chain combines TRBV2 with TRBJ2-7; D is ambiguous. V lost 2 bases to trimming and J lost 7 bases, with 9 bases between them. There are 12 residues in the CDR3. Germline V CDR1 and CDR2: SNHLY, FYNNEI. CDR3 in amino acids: CASSEPDPEQYV. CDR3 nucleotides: TGTGCCAGCAGTGAACCGGATCCGGAGCAGTACGTC.

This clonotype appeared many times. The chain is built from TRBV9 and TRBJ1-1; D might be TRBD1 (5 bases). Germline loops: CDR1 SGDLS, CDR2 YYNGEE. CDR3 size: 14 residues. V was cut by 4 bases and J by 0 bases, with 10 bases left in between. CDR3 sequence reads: CASSPGPVNTEAFF. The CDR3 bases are TGTGCCAGCAGCCCGGGACCCGTGAACACTGAAGCTTTCTTT.

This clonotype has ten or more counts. The CDR3 sequence: CASSPHRNTGELFF. The CDR3 nucleotides read TGTGCCAGCAGCCCCCACAGAAACACCGGGGAGCTGTTTTTT. The chain couples TRBV14 to TRBJ2-2, with no clear D. Germline values: CDR1 SGHDN, CDR2 FVKESK. This CDR3 has 14 amino acids. The V and J ends lost 4 bases and 2 bases respectively, with 8 bases between them.

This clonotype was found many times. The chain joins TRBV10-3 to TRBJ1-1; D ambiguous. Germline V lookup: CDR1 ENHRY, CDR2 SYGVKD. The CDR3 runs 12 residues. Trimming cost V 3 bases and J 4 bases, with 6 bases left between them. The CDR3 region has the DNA TGTGCCATCAGTGAAGGGTCCACTGAAGCTTTCTTT. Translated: CAISEGSTEAFF.

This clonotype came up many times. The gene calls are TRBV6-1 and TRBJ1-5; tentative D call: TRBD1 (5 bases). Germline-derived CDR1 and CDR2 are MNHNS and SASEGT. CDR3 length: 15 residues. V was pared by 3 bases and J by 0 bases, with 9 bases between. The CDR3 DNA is TGTGCCAGCAGTGATGACAGATATAGCAATCAGCCCCAGCATTTT. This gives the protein CASSDDRYSNQPQHF.

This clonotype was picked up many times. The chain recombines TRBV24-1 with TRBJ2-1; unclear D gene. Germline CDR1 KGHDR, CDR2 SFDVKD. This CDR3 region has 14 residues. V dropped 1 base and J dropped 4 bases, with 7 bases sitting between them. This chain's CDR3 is CATSDLGQYNEQFF. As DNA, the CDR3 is TGTGCCACCAGTGATTTAGGGCAGTACAATGAGCAGTTCTTC.

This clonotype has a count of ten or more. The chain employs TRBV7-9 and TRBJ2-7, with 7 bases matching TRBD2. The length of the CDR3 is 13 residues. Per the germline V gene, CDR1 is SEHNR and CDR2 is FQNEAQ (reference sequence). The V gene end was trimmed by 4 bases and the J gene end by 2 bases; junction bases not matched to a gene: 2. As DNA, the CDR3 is TGTGCCAGCAGCTCTAGCGGAACCTACGAGCAGTACTTC. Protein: CASSSSGTYEQYF.

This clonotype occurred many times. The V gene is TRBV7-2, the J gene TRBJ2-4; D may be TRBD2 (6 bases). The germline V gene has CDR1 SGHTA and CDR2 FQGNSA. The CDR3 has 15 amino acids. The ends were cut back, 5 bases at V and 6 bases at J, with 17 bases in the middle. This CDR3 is CASSPTGGKRNIQYF. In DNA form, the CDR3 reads TGTGCCAGCAGCCCGACCGGGGGAAAGAGAAACATTCAGTACTTC.

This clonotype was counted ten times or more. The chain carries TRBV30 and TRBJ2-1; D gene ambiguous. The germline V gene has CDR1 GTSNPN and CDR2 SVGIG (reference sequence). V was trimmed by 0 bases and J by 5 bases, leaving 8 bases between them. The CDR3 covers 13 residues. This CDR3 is CAWSVRRHNEQFF. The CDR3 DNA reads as TGTGCCTGGAGTGTCCGTCGACACAATGAGCAGTTCTTC. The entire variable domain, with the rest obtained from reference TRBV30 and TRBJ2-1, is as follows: SQTIHQWPATLVQPVGSPLSLECTVEGTSNPNLYWYRQAAGRGLQLLFYSVGIGQISSEVPQNLSASRPQDRQFILSSKKLLLSDSGFYLCAWSVRRHNEQFFGPGTRLTVL.

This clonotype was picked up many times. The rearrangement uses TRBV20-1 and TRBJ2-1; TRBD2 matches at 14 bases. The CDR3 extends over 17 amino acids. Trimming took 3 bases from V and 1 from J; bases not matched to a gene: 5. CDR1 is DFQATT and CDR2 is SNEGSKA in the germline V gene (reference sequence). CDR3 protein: CSARTSGGARSYNEQFF. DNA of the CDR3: TGCAGTGCTAGGACTAGCGGGGGGGCACGGTCCTACAATGAGCAGTTCTTC.

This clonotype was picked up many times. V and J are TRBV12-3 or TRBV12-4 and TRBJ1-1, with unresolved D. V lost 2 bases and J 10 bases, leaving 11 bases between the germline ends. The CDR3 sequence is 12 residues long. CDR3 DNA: TGTGCCAGCAGTTTACTCTTAACGGGAGCTTTCTTT. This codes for CASSLLLTGAFF.

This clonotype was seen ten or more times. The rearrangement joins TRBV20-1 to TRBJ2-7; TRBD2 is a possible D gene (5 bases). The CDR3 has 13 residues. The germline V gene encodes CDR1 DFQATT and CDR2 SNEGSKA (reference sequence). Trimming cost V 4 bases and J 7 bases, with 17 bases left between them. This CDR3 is CSANVVRSGEQYV. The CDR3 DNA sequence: TGCAGTGCTAATGTAGTAAGGTCGGGGGAGCAGTACGTC.

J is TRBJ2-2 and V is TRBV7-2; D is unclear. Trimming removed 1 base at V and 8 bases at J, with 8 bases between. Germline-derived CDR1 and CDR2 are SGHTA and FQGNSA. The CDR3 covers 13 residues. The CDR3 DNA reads TGTGCCAGCAGCTTAGGATGGCGAGGGGAGCTGTTTTTT. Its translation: CASSLGWRGELFF.

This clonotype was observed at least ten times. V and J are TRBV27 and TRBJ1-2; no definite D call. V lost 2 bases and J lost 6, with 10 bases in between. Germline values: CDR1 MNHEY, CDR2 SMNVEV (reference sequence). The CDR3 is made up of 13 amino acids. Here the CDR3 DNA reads TGTGCCAGCAGTTTAGCTCCGGCCGATGGCTACACCTTC. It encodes CASSLAPADGYTF.

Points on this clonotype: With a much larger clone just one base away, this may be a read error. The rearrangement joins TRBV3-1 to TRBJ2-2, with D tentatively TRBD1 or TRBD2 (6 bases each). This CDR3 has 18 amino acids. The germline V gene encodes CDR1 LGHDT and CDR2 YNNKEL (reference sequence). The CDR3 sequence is CASCQEGWGAASTGELFF. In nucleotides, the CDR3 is TGTGCCAGCTGCCAAGAGGGTTGGGGGGCCGCGAGCACCGGGGAGCTGTTTTTT. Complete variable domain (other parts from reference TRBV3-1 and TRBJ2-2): DTAVSQTPKYLVTQMGNDKSIKCEQNLGHDTMYWYKQDSKKFLKIMFSYNNKELIINETVPNRFSPKSPDKAHLNLHINSLELGDSAVYFCASCQEGWGAASTGELFFGEGSRLTVL.

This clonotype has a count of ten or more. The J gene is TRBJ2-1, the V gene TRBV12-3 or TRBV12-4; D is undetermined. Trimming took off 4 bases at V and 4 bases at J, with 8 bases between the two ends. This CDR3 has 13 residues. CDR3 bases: TGTGCCAGCAGTTCGGGCATATACAATGAGCAGTTCTTC. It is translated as CASSSGIYNEQFF.

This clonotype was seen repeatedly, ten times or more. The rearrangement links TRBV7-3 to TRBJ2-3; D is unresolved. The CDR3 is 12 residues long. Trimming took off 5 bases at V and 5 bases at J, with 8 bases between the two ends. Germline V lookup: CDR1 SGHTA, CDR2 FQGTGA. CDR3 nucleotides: TGTGCCAGCAGCGAAAACGGAGATACGCAGTATTTT. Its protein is CASSENGDTQYF. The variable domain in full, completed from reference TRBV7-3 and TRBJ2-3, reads GAGVSQTPSNKVTEKGKYVELRCDPISGHTALYWYRQSLGQGPEFLIYFQGTGAADDSGLPNDRFFAVRPEGSVSTLKIQRTERGDSAVYLCASSENGDTQYFGPGTRLTVL.